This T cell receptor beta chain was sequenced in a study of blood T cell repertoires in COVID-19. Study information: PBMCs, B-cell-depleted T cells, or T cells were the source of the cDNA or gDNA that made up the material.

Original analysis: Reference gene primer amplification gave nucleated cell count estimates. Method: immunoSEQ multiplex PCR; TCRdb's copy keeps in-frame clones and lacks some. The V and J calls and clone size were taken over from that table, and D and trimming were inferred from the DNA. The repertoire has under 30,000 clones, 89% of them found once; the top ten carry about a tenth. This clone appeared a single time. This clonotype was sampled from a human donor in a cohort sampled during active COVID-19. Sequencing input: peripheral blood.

Here the CDR3 DNA reads TGTGCCAGCAGTTTAGCGGGACAGGGGCGAGAGACCCAGTACTTC. It translates to CASSLAGQGRETQYF. The chain is built from TRBV28 and TRBJ2-5; TRBD1 matches at 10 bases. CDR1 is MDHEN and CDR2 is SYDVKM in the germline V gene. The CDR3 covers 15 residues. V lost 2 bases and J lost 4; bases outside the gene matches: 4.